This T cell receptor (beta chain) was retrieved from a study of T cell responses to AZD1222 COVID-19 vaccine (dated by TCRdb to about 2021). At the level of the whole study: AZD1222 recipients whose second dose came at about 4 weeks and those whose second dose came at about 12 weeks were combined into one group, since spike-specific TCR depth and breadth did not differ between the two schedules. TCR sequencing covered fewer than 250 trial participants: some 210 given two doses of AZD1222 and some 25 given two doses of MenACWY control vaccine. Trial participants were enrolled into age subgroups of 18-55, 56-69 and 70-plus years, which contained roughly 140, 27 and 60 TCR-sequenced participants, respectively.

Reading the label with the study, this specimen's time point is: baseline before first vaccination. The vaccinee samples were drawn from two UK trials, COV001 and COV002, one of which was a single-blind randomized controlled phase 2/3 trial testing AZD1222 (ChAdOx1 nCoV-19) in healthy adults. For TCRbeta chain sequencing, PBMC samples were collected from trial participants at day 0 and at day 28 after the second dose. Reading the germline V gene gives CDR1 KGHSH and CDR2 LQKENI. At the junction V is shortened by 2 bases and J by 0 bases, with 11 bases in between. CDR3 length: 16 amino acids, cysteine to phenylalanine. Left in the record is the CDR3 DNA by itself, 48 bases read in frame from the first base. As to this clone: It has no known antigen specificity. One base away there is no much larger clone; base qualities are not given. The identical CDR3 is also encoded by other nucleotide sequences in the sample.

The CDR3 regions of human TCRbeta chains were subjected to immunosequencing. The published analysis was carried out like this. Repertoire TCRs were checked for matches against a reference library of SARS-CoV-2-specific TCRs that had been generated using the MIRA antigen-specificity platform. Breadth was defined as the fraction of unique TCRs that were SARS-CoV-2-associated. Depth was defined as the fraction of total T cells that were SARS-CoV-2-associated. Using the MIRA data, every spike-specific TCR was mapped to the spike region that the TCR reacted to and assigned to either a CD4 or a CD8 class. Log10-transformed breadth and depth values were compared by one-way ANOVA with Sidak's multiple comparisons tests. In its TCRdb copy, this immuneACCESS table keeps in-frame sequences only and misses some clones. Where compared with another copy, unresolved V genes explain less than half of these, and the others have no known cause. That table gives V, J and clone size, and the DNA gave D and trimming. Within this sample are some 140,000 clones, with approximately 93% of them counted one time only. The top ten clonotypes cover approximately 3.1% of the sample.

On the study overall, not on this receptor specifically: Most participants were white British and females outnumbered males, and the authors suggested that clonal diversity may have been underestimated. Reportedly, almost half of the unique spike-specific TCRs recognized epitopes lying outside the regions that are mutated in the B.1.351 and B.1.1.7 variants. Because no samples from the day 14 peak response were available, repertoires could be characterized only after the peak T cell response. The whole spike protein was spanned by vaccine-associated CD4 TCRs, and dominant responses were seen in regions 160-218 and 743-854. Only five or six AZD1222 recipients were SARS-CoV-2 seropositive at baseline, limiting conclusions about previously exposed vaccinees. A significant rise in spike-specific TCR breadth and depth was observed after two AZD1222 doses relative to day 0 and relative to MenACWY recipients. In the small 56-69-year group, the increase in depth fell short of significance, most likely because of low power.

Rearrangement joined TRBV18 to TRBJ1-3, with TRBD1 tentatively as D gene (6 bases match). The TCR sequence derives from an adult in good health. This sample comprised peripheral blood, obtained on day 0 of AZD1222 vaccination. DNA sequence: TGTGCCAGCTCACCAGGACAGCCGAGCTCTGGAAACACCATATATTTT. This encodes CASSPGQPSSGNTIYF.